Listed here are 27 T cell receptor beta chains from one sample, sequenced in a study of blood T cell repertoires in COVID-19. The assay was immunoSEQ multiplex PCR, and TCRdb's table has in-frame clones only and misses some. The sample has 200,000 to 250,000 clones; around 80% are singletons. The specimen was PBMCs or T cells enriched from blood (not recorded which). The source of these receptors is a middle-aged woman with acute COVID-19.

This chain uses TRBV19 with TRBJ2-7; tentative D call: TRBD2 (6 bases). Germline lookup yields CDR1 LNHDA and CDR2 SQIVND (reference sequence). The CDR3 extends over 13 amino acids. The germline V and J ends were trimmed by 7 bases and 12 bases, with 22 bases remaining between them. CDR3 sequence: CASTTQVGEEPYF. Written as DNA, the CDR3 is TGTGCCAGTACCACTCAAGTTGGGGAGGAACCGTACTTC.

CDR3 sequence: CASSYGSRSGEKLFF. The CDR3 DNA follows: TGTGCCAGCAGTTACGGAAGTCGTAGCGGTGAAAAACTGTTTTTT. V usage is TRBV6-6 and J usage is TRBJ1-4; D ambiguous. V was shortened by 2 bases and J by 7 bases, with 14 bases between the two germline ends. Germline CDR1 MNHNY, CDR2 SVGAGI (reference sequence). This CDR3 is 15 amino acids long.

The rearrangement links TRBV9 to TRBJ1-2, with D unresolved. Germline loops: CDR1 SGDLS, CDR2 YYNGEE. The CDR3 sequence is 14 residues long. V was clipped by 5 bases and J by 4 bases, with 15 bases between them. CDR3 protein: CASSFQGGSYGYTF. Here the CDR3 DNA reads TGTGCCAGCAGTTTTCAAGGAGGCTCCTATGGCTACACCTTC.

The V gene is TRBV7-9, the J gene TRBJ2-1; 8 bases agree with TRBD2. The germline gives CDR1 SEHNR, CDR2 FQNEAQ (reference sequence). This CDR3 is 14 amino acids long. Trimming at V came to 0 bases and at J to 8 bases, leaving 3 bases not matched to a gene. CDR3 sequence reads: CASSLAAGGHEQFF. DNA of the CDR3: TGTGCCAGCAGCTTAGCGGCGGGGGGCCATGAGCAGTTCTTC.

CDR3 protein: CASSQEGGEGTQYF. The DNA for the CDR3 is TGTGCCAGCAGCCAAGAAGGGGGTGAGGGGACGCAGTATTTT. The chain combines TRBV4-2 with TRBJ2-3, with a weak D call TRBD1 (6 bases). From germline, CDR1 is LGHNA and CDR2 YNFKEQ. The CDR3 is 14 amino acids. V dropped 0 bases and J dropped 9 bases, with 13 bases sitting between them.

This rearrangement joins TRBV14 to TRBJ2-7; TRBD1 might be the D (5 bases). Trimming cost V 1 base and J 2 bases, with 12 bases left between them. The length of the CDR3 is 15 residues. The V gene's germline CDR1 is SGHDN and CDR2 FVKESK. CDR3 in amino acids: CASSQGQSATYEQYF. Here the CDR3 DNA reads TGTGCCAGCAGCCAAGGACAGTCCGCGACCTACGAGCAGTACTTC. Full variable domain (outside the CDR3, taken from reference TRBV14 and TRBJ2-7): EAGVTQFPSHSVIEKGQTVTLRCDPISGHDNLYWYRRVMGKEIKFLLHFVKESKQDESGMPNNRFLAERTGGTYSTLKVQPAELEDSGVYFCASSQGQSATYEQYFGPGTRLTVT.

This sequence joins TRBV19 and TRBJ1-2; 8 bases fit TRBD1. The trim removed 6 bases at V and 3 bases at J, leaving 9 bases unmatched. The V gene's germline CDR1 is LNHDA and CDR2 SQIVND (reference sequence). The CDR3 runs 15 residues. The CDR3 coding sequence is TGTGCCAGTAGACGCCAGGGGGCGCGGGACTATGGCTACACCTTC. Translated, it gives CASRRQGARDYGYTF.

The rearrangement uses TRBV27 and TRBJ1-6, with D perhaps matching TRBD1 (5 bases). The CDR3 totals 14 residues. V dropped 3 bases and J dropped 13 bases, with 16 bases sitting between them. CDR1 is MNHEY, CDR2 SMNVEV, per germline (reference sequence). CDR3 in DNA: TGTGCCAGCAGTTTCAGCCAAGGGGAGGTCCCCCTCCACTTT. This gives the protein CASSFSQGEVPLHF.

The CDR3 spells CASSLPGQSMGYTF. The CDR3 coding sequence is TGTGCCAGCAGCCTCCCCGGACAGTCTATGGGCTACACCTTC. The chain couples TRBV5-4 to TRBJ1-2; perhaps TRBD1 as D (6 bases). The CDR3 is 14 residues long. Trimming left V 4 bases short and J 8 bases short, with 18 bases between. Germline V CDR1 and CDR2: SGHNT, YYREEE (reference sequence). The full variable domain, in which reference TRBV5-4 and TRBJ1-2 provide the parts outside the CDR3, is ETGVTQSPTHLIKTRGQQVTLRCSSQSGHNTVSWYQQALGQGPQFIFQYYREEENGRGNFPPRFSGLQFPNYSSELNVNALELDDSALYLCASSLPGQSMGYTFGSGTRLTVV.

This clone appeared many times. The chain couples TRBV11-2 to TRBJ2-2; possible D gene TRBD1, 5 bases. The V gene lost 5 bases and the J gene lost 2 bases, with 9 bases spanning the gap. This CDR3 has 14 amino acids. Germline V lookup: CDR1 SGHAT, CDR2 FQNNGV. The CDR3 is CASSRRGNTGELFF. The CDR3 DNA reads as TGTGCCAGCAGCCGAAGGGGAAACACCGGGGAGCTGTTTTTT.

This chain connects TRBV28 to TRBJ2-7; D is unresolved. CDR1 MDHEN and CDR2 SYDVKM come from the germline V gene. The ends were cut back, 5 bases at V and 5 bases at J, with 13 bases in the middle. The CDR3 is made up of 13 amino acids. CDR3 sequence reads: CASSLKLPNEQYF. The CDR3 DNA reads as TGTGCCAGCAGTCTGAAACTGCCGAACGAGCAGTACTTC.

The gene calls are TRBV6-6 and TRBJ2-2; tentative D call: TRBD2 (7 bases). The CDR3 runs to 15 residues. The V end was cut by 4 bases, the J end by 5 bases, with 14 bases between. Germline CDR1 is MNHNY and CDR2 is SVGAGI (reference sequence). The CDR3 loop reads CASSLKGGQTGELFF. CDR3 nucleotides: TGTGCCAGCAGTTTAAAGGGGGGGCAAACCGGGGAGCTGTTTTTT.

This clone turned up a few times. V gene TRBV14 combines with J gene TRBJ2-3; TRBD2 matches at 10 bases. The CDR3 spans 15 residues. The trim removed 4 bases at V and 2 bases at J, leaving 3 bases unmatched. CDR1 and CDR2 (germline): SGHDN, FVKESK. CDR3 sequence (DNA): TGTGCCAGCAGCCGGACTAGCGGATCCACAGATACGCAGTATTTT. Protein sequence: CASSRTSGSTDTQYF.

The chain links TRBV7-8 to TRBJ1-2; 10 nucleotides agree with TRBD1. CDR1 and CDR2 from the germline V gene are SGHVS and FQNEAQ. V lost 4 bases, J lost 0 bases, and 11 bases stayed unmatched. The CDR3 covers 18 residues. The CDR3 loop is CASSSPPGQGRANYGYTF. The CDR3, as DNA: TGTGCCAGCAGCTCCCCTCCGGGACAGGGGAGAGCTAACTATGGCTACACCTTC.

CDR3 in DNA: TGTGCCAGCAGTTACTCCAGCGGGAGCTCCTACAATGAGCAGTTCTTC. Translated: CASSYSSGSSYNEQFF. This chain links TRBV6-5 with TRBJ2-1; 8 bases fit TRBD2. Trimming took 0 bases from V and 0 from J; bases not matched to a gene: 1. Germline CDR1 reads MNHEY; CDR2 reads SVGAGI. This CDR3 is built from 16 residues.

The CDR3 sequence: CASSQDRSGISSLTGNTIYF. CDR3 nucleotide sequence: TGTGCCAGCAGCCAAGACCGGAGCGGAATCAGCTCCTTAACTGGAAACACCATATATTTT. The genes are TRBV4-2 and TRBJ1-3; D unclear. The CDR3 runs 20 residues. From germline, CDR1 is LGHNA and CDR2 YNFKEQ. V was pared by 0 bases and J by 2 bases, with 23 bases between.

This clone was observed once. CDR3 bases: TGTGCCAGTAATCGCCCCAGTTTTTTTGGGGGGGATTCGGAGGGGCATGGCTACACCTTC. It specifies CASNRPSFFGGDSEGHGYTF. The chain joins TRBV19 to TRBJ1-2, with a possible D match to TRBD1 (5 bases). Germline V lookup: CDR1 LNHDA, CDR2 SQIVND (reference sequence). Trimming stripped 7 bases from V and 6 bases from J, with 36 bases between. The CDR3 runs 20 residues. Full variable domain (rest looked up from reference TRBV19 and TRBJ1-2): DGGITQSPKYLFRKEGQNVTLSCEQNLNHDAMYWYRQDPGQGLRLIYYSQIVNDFQKGDIAEGYSVSREKKESFPLTVTSAQKNPTAFYLCASNRPSFFGGDSEGHGYTFGSGTRLTVV.

This CDR3 reads CASSLSPPGVGEQYF. CDR3 bases: TGTGCCAGCAGCTTATCCCCTCCGGGGGTAGGCGAGCAGTACTTC. V gene TRBV7-3 combines with J gene TRBJ2-7; D possibly corresponds to TRBD2 (6 bases). The germline CDR1 and CDR2 sequences are SGHTA and FQGTGA. Trimming took 2 bases from V and 6 from J, leaving 17 bases between them. The CDR3 sequence is 15 residues long.

The chain has TRBV30 and TRBJ2-1; D perhaps matches TRBD1 (6 bases). The length of the CDR3 is 13 residues. Germline CDR1 and CDR2: GTSNPN and SVGIG (reference sequence). V lost 8 bases, J lost 4 bases, and 15 bases lay in between. The CDR3 DNA sequence: TGTGCCCGGAAGGACAGCTATTACAATGAGCAGTTCTTC. Translating it yields CARKDSYYNEQFF.

The rearrangement uses TRBV4-1 and TRBJ2-5, with 11 bases aligning to TRBD2. With V trimmed by 3 bases and J by 4 bases, 7 bases remained unmatched. This CDR3 comprises 16 residues. Per the germline V gene, CDR1 is MGHRA and CDR2 is YSYEKL. The CDR3 sequence: CASSHTSGSGVETQYF. The CDR3 DNA is TGCGCCAGCAGCCATACTAGCGGGAGTGGAGTAGAGACCCAGTACTTC.

J is TRBJ1-5 and V is TRBV7-9; 8 bases are a match to TRBD1. The CDR3 consists of 16 residues. CDR1 and CDR2 (germline): SEHNR, FQNEAQ (reference sequence). V lost 1 base to trimming and J lost 6 bases; unmatched junction nucleotides: 8. The DNA of the CDR3 is TGTGCCAGCAGCTTAGTCTCAGGGGGCGCGAGTCAGCCCCAGCATTTT. Translation gives CASSLVSGGASQPQHF.

V gene TRBV24-1 combines with J gene TRBJ2-5, with D unclear. CDR3 length: 14 residues. In germline, CDR1 is KGHDR, CDR2 SFDVKD. Trimming shortened V by 3 bases and J by 3 bases, and 10 bases separated the two germline ends. For the CDR3, the DNA is TGTGCCACCAGTGATGTCGGTAGAAAAGAGACCCAGTACTTC. Amino acid sequence: CATSDVGRKETQYF.

The DNA for the CDR3 is TGTGCCAGCAGCGTAGTCGGGACAGGGAACACTGAAGCTTTCTTT. Translation: CASSVVGTGNTEAFF. This chain links TRBV9 with TRBJ1-1; 8 bases are shared with TRBD1. This CDR3 contains 15 residues. CDR1 and CDR2 (germline): SGDLS, YYNGEE. V gave up 0 bases and J gave up 1 base; unmatched junction bases: 2.

V and J are TRBV25-1 and TRBJ1-1; D not certain. V was pared by 3 bases and J by 8 bases, with 19 bases between. Germline CDR1 is MGHDK and CDR2 is SYGVNS. This CDR3 has 15 amino acids. The CDR3 is CASSDKTIGRAEAFF. DNA of the CDR3: TGTGCCAGCAGTGATAAGACAATCGGCCGTGCGGAAGCTTTCTTT. Supplemented by reference TRBV25-1 and TRBJ1-1, the full variable domain reads EADIYQTPRYLVIGTGKKITLECSQTMGHDKMYWYQQDPGMELHLIHYSYGVNSTEKGDLSSESTVSRIRTEHFPLTLESARPSHTSQYLCASSDKTIGRAEAFFGQGTRLTVV.

This clone was picked up one time. The V and J genes are TRBV18 and TRBJ1-3; 9 positions match TRBD1. This CDR3 spans 16 amino acids. The trim removed 4 bases at V and 0 bases at J, leaving 4 bases unmatched. From germline, CDR1 is KGHSH and CDR2 LQKENI. The chain's CDR3 is CASSRAGQGSGNTIYF. The CDR3 DNA is TGTGCCAGCTCACGCGCGGGACAGGGCTCTGGAAACACCATATATTTT.

V and J are TRBV5-6 and TRBJ2-1, with TRBD1 matching 7 bases. This CDR3 contains 13 residues. The germline V gene has CDR1 SGHDT and CDR2 YYEEEE. V lost 4 bases and J lost 4; bases outside the gene matches: 2. DNA for the CDR3: TGTGCCAGCAGCATGACAGGGTACAATGAGCAGTTCTTC. It translates to CASSMTGYNEQFF.

This clone has a single count. The chain carries TRBV10-3 and TRBJ2-3; 10 bases fit TRBD1. The V gene's germline CDR1 is ENHRY and CDR2 SYGVKD. V lost 3 bases and J lost 2; bases outside the gene matches: 2. CDR3 length equals 15 residues. CDR3 coding DNA: TGTGCCATCAGTGACGGGACAGGGGACACAGATACGCAGTATTTT. It codes for CAISDGTGDTDTQYF.